A selection of T cell receptor beta chains follows, all from one sample in a study of CD8+CD57+ T cells in acquired aplastic anemia. TCRdb reanalysed the reads using MiXCR and keeps one entry per CDR3 protein. The table shows about 160,000 distinct CDR3 sequences, with around 48% occurring only once. Input material: sorted CD4+, CD8+, or CD8+CD57+ T cells (not recorded which) from PBMCs. Every receptor here comes from a human donor with aplastic anemia. Each CDR3 is given with its conserved first and last residue. Each record gives: CDR3 protein, CDR3 DNA, clone size, V gene, J gene, D gene. A D gene is named only where the DNA matches it firmly. Rows may omit the clone size; those that give it use once, few, many or a size class.

CDR3aa: CATSREKTLRPHEQFF
CDR3nt: TGTGCCACCAGCAGAGAAAAGACACTAAGGCCACATGAGCAGTTCTTC
abundance: -
v_gene: TRBV15
j_gene: TRBJ2-1
d_gene: -

CDR3aa: CAISESTSGRAYEQYF
CDR3nt: TGTGCCATCAGTGAGTCGACTAGCGGGAGAGCCTACGAGCAGTACTTC
abundance: few
v_gene: TRBV10-3
j_gene: TRBJ2-7
d_gene: TRBD2

CDR3aa: CASSSRTGGDGYTF
CDR3nt: TGTGCCAGCAGCTCCCGGACAGGGGGCGATGGCTACACCTTC
abundance: many
v_gene: TRBV7-8
j_gene: TRBJ1-2
d_gene: TRBD1

CDR3aa: CSQDRTYTYEQYF
CDR3nt: TGCAGCCAAGATAGGACGTATACCTACGAGCAGTACTTC
abundance: -
v_gene: TRBV29-1
j_gene: TRBJ2-7
d_gene: -

CDR3aa: CSARGQGDYEQYF
CDR3nt: TGCAGTGCTAGGGGACAGGGCGATTACGAGCAGTACTTC
abundance: -
v_gene: TRBV20-1
j_gene: TRBJ2-7
d_gene: TRBD1

CDR3aa: CASSDGGYTEAFF
CDR3nt: TGTGCCAGTAGCGATGGGGGGTATACTGAAGCTTTCTTT
abundance: many
v_gene: TRBV19
j_gene: TRBJ1-1
d_gene: -

CDR3aa: CASNGARETQYF
CDR3nt: TGCGCCAGCAATGGGGCCCGAGAGACCCAGTACTTC
abundance: many
v_gene: TRBV5-1
j_gene: TRBJ2-5
d_gene: -

CDR3aa: CGVVGTSTDTQYF
CDR3nt: TGCGGCGTTGTCGGGACAAGCACTGATACGCAGTATTTT
abundance: -
v_gene: TRBV29-1
j_gene: TRBJ2-3
d_gene: -

CDR3aa: CATSRDLEGEQYF
CDR3nt: TGTGCCACCAGCAGAGATCTGGAGGGCGAGCAGTACTTC
abundance: few
v_gene: TRBV15
j_gene: TRBJ2-7
d_gene: -

CDR3aa: CASSPPTREQYF
CDR3nt: TGTGCCAGCAGCCCTCCTACGAGGGAGCAGTACTTC
abundance: many
v_gene: TRBV13
j_gene: TRBJ2-7
d_gene: -

CDR3aa: CASSPGTDYGYTF
CDR3nt: TGTGCCAGTAGCCCGGGGACCGACTATGGCTACACCTTC
abundance: many
v_gene: TRBV19
j_gene: TRBJ1-2
d_gene: -

CDR3aa: CASSRDRTLANYGYTF
CDR3nt: TGTGCCAGTAGTCGGGACAGGACCCTAGCTAACTATGGCTACACCTTC
abundance: -
v_gene: TRBV19
j_gene: TRBJ1-2
d_gene: TRBD1

CDR3aa: CATSEAGGQPQHF
CDR3nt: TGTGCCACCAGTGAGGCCGGTGGACAGCCCCAGCATTTT
abundance: many
v_gene: TRBV24-1
j_gene: TRBJ1-5
d_gene: -

CDR3aa: CASSSMGSGRADTQYF
CDR3nt: TGTGCCAGCAGCTCCATGGGGAGCGGGAGGGCAGATACGCAGTATTTT
abundance: many
v_gene: TRBV7-3
j_gene: TRBJ2-3
d_gene: TRBD2

CDR3aa: CASSHDRVMNSPLHF
CDR3nt: TGTGCCAGCAGCCACGACAGGGTCATGAATTCACCCCTCCACTTT
abundance: -
v_gene: TRBV5-6
j_gene: TRBJ1-6
d_gene: TRBD1

CDR3aa: CASSLEGEQGDLTDTQYF
CDR3nt: TGTGCCAGCAGCTTAGAGGGGGAACAGGGGGACCTCACAGATACGCAGTATTTT
abundance: -
v_gene: TRBV11-1
j_gene: TRBJ2-3
d_gene: TRBD1

CDR3aa: CATSGPGGTYQETQYF
CDR3nt: TGTGCCACCAGTGGTCCAGGGGGCACGTACCAAGAGACCCAGTACTTC
abundance: -
v_gene: TRBV24-1
j_gene: TRBJ2-5
d_gene: TRBD1

CDR3aa: CASSSSGTHEQYF
CDR3nt: TGTGCCAGCAGCTCCTCCGGGACACACGAGCAGTACTTC
abundance: many
v_gene: TRBV14
j_gene: TRBJ2-7
d_gene: -

CDR3aa: CASSLPPGNTEAFF
CDR3nt: TGCGCCAGCAGCTTACCGCCCGGGAACACTGAAGCTTTCTTT
abundance: many
v_gene: TRBV5-1
j_gene: TRBJ1-1
d_gene: -

CDR3aa: CASSSDRGQNEQFF
CDR3nt: TGTGCCAGCAGTTCGGACAGGGGGCAAAATGAGCAGTTCTTC
abundance: once
v_gene: TRBV7-9
j_gene: TRBJ2-1
d_gene: TRBD1

CDR3aa: CSIRQGGTEAFF
CDR3nt: TGCAGCATAAGACAGGGCGGTACTGAAGCTTTCTTT
abundance: -
v_gene: TRBV29-1
j_gene: TRBJ1-1
d_gene: TRBD1

CDR3aa: CSAEGTLNYEQYF
CDR3nt: TGCAGTGCTGAAGGGACATTGAACTACGAGCAGTACTTC
abundance: -
v_gene: TRBV20-1
j_gene: TRBJ2-7
d_gene: -

CDR3aa: CSVDRTRNTEAFF
CDR3nt: TGCAGCGTTGATCGGACTCGGAACACTGAAGCTTTCTTT
abundance: -
v_gene: TRBV29-1
j_gene: TRBJ1-1
d_gene: -

CDR3aa: CAIRADGFYTEAFF
CDR3nt: TGTGCCATCAGGGCGGACGGGTTCTACACTGAAGCTTTCTTT
abundance: many
v_gene: TRBV10-3
j_gene: TRBJ1-1
d_gene: -

CDR3aa: CASSSKIQGSYEQYF
CDR3nt: TGTGCCAGCAGCTCTAAGATCCAGGGGTCCTACGAGCAGTACTTC
abundance: -
v_gene: TRBV7-6
j_gene: TRBJ2-7
d_gene: -

CDR3aa: CASSLGPRQAAGELFF
CDR3nt: TGTGCCAGCAGCTTAGGCCCCCGACAGGCAGCCGGGGAGCTGTTTTTT
abundance: few
v_gene: TRBV7-8
j_gene: TRBJ2-2
d_gene: -

CDR3aa: CASSVATGRVGSNTGELFF
CDR3nt: TGTGCCAGCAGCGTAGCTACCGGCAGGGTAGGGTCGAACACCGGGGAGCTGTTTTTT
abundance: few
v_gene: TRBV9
j_gene: TRBJ2-2
d_gene: -

CDR3aa: CASGRFSGWGETQYF
CDR3nt: TGTGCCAGCGGGCGCTTTTCAGGCTGGGGGGAGACCCAGTACTTC
abundance: -
v_gene: TRBV27
j_gene: TRBJ2-5
d_gene: -

CDR3aa: CASSSRRGTEQYF
CDR3nt: TGTGCCAGCAGCTCTCGACGGGGGACCGAGCAGTACTTC
abundance: -
v_gene: TRBV7-9
j_gene: TRBJ2-7
d_gene: -

CDR3aa: CASTAPPGNTEAFF
CDR3nt: TGTGCCAGCACTGCCCCCCCTGGGAACACTGAAGCTTTCTTT
abundance: many
v_gene: TRBV2
j_gene: TRBJ1-1
d_gene: -

CDR3aa: CASSLTSGINEQFF
CDR3nt: TGTGCCAGCAGCCTGACTAGCGGGATTAATGAGCAGTTCTTC
abundance: -
v_gene: TRBV2
j_gene: TRBJ2-1
d_gene: TRBD2

CDR3aa: CSARDEIPGQGDEKLFF
CDR3nt: TGCAGTGCTAGAGATGAGATCCCGGGACAGGGGGATGAAAAACTGTTTTTT
abundance: -
v_gene: TRBV20-1
j_gene: TRBJ1-4
d_gene: TRBD1

CDR3aa: CASSPWTGGPDETQYF
CDR3nt: TGTGCCAGCAGCCCGTGGACAGGTGGGCCCGATGAGACCCAGTACTTC
abundance: many
v_gene: TRBV11-3
j_gene: TRBJ2-5
d_gene: TRBD1

CDR3aa: CASSYEDNEQFF
CDR3nt: TGTGCCAGCAGTTACGAGGACAATGAGCAGTTCTTC
abundance: many
v_gene: TRBV6-5
j_gene: TRBJ2-1
d_gene: -

CDR3aa: CSALHRDYEQYF
CDR3nt: TGCAGTGCACTTCACAGGGACTACGAGCAGTACTTC
abundance: -
v_gene: TRBV20-1
j_gene: TRBJ2-7
d_gene: -

CDR3aa: CASSLEGPGEAFF
CDR3nt: TGCGCCAGCAGCTTGGAGGGTCCAGGTGAAGCTTTCTTT
abundance: many
v_gene: TRBV5-1
j_gene: TRBJ1-1
d_gene: -

CDR3aa: CASSPPMSGYNEQFF
CDR3nt: TGTGCCAGCAGCCCCCCAATGTCAGGATACAATGAGCAGTTCTTC
abundance: -
v_gene: TRBV28
j_gene: TRBJ2-1
d_gene: -

CDR3aa: CASSIVGGVGTDTQYF
CDR3nt: TGTGCCAGTAGTATAGTAGGGGGGGTGGGCACAGATACGCAGTATTTT
abundance: many
v_gene: TRBV19
j_gene: TRBJ2-3
d_gene: -

CDR3aa: CASSRTGQGDGYTF
CDR3nt: TGTGCCAGCAGCAGAACGGGACAGGGCGACGGCTACACCTTC
abundance: -
v_gene: TRBV2
j_gene: TRBJ1-2
d_gene: TRBD1

CDR3aa: CASGLGKRQFLDTEALF
CDR3nt: TGTGCTAGTGGTTTGGGGAAACGACAGTTCTTGGACACTGAAGCTCTCTTT
abundance: -
v_gene: TRBV12-5
j_gene: TRBJ1-1
d_gene: -

CDR3aa: CASRGQGNSPLHF
CDR3nt: TGTGCCAGCAGGGGACAGGGAAATTCACCCCTCCACTTT
abundance: -
v_gene: TRBV11-1
j_gene: TRBJ1-6
d_gene: TRBD1

CDR3aa: CSVGTVGGGVYGYTF
CDR3nt: TGCAGCGTTGGGACCGTCGGGGGGGGTGTGTATGGCTACACCTTC
abundance: -
v_gene: TRBV29-1
j_gene: TRBJ1-2
d_gene: -

CDR3aa: CASRGGKNIQYF
CDR3nt: TGCGCCAGCAGGGGTGGCAAAAACATTCAGTACTTC
abundance: many
v_gene: TRBV5-1
j_gene: TRBJ2-4
d_gene: -

CDR3aa: CASRTGEAFF
CDR3nt: TGTGCCAGCAGGACAGGGGAAGCTTTCTTT
abundance: -
v_gene: TRBV7-4
j_gene: TRBJ1-1
d_gene: TRBD1

CDR3aa: CASSPGTSSYNEQFF
CDR3nt: TGTGCCAGCAGCCCGGGGACTAGCTCCTACAATGAGCAGTTCTTC
abundance: once
v_gene: TRBV9
j_gene: TRBJ2-1
d_gene: TRBD2

CDR3aa: CATSRDASDEQFF
CDR3nt: TGTGCCACCAGCAGAGATGCTAGCGATGAGCAGTTCTTC
abundance: -
v_gene: TRBV15
j_gene: TRBJ2-1
d_gene: -

CDR3aa: CASSQDKERNQPQHF
CDR3nt: TGCGCCAGCAGCCAAGATAAGGAGCGCAATCAGCCCCAGCATTTT
abundance: many
v_gene: TRBV4-3
j_gene: TRBJ1-5
d_gene: -

CDR3aa: CSATLAGVEETQYF
CDR3nt: TGCAGTGCTACCCTAGCGGGAGTCGAGGAGACCCAGTACTTC
abundance: -
v_gene: TRBV20-1
j_gene: TRBJ2-5
d_gene: TRBD2

CDR3aa: CAIADLANYGYTF
CDR3nt: TGTGCCATTGCGGACCTGGCCAACTATGGCTACACCTTC
abundance: -
v_gene: TRBV10-3
j_gene: TRBJ1-2
d_gene: -

CDR3aa: CATSDPRNGQNPYGYTF
CDR3nt: TGTGCCACCAGTGATCCTCGGAATGGACAGAACCCCTATGGCTACACCTTC
abundance: many
v_gene: TRBV24-1
j_gene: TRBJ1-2
d_gene: -

CDR3aa: CASQVPPSYEQYF
CDR3nt: TGTGCCAGTCAGGTCCCACCATCCTACGAGCAGTACTTC
abundance: few
v_gene: TRBV19
j_gene: TRBJ2-7
d_gene: -

CDR3aa: CAWSVLRDTEAFF
CDR3nt: TGTGCCTGGAGTGTACTCCGGGACACTGAAGCTTTCTTT
abundance: few
v_gene: TRBV30
j_gene: TRBJ1-1
d_gene: -

CDR3aa: CASSLDGVLGGYTF
CDR3nt: TGTGCCAGCAGCCTCGACGGGGTGCTGGGTGGCTACACCTTC
abundance: many
v_gene: TRBV7-9
j_gene: TRBJ1-2
d_gene: -

CDR3aa: CASSSTPWGSEQYF
CDR3nt: TGTGCCAGCAGCTCTACCCCGTGGGGGAGCGAGCAGTACTTC
abundance: -
v_gene: TRBV11-2
j_gene: TRBJ2-7
d_gene: -

CDR3aa: CASKVGTGLNEQYF
CDR3nt: TGTGCCAGTAAGGTCGGGACAGGGTTAAACGAGCAGTACTTC
abundance: -
v_gene: TRBV19
j_gene: TRBJ2-7
d_gene: TRBD1

CDR3aa: CASSRESRGTLSTEAFF
CDR3nt: TGCGCCAGCAGCCGAGAGAGCAGGGGGACGTTGAGCACTGAAGCTTTCTTT
abundance: -
v_gene: TRBV4-1
j_gene: TRBJ1-1
d_gene: TRBD1

CDR3aa: CASSIVGTVKSSYEQYF
CDR3nt: TGTGCCAGTAGTATAGTGGGGACAGTTAAATCCTCCTACGAGCAGTACTTC
abundance: many
v_gene: TRBV19
j_gene: TRBJ2-7
d_gene: TRBD1

CDR3aa: CASSFGQGASETQYF
CDR3nt: TGTGCCAGCAGTTTCGGGCAGGGGGCTTCGGAGACCCAGTACTTC
abundance: -
v_gene: TRBV12-3/TRBV12-4
j_gene: TRBJ2-5
d_gene: TRBD1

CDR3aa: CASRPLDTGELFF
CDR3nt: TGCGCCAGCCGGCCCCTCGACACCGGGGAGCTGTTTTTT
abundance: many
v_gene: TRBV5-1
j_gene: TRBJ2-2
d_gene: -

CDR3aa: CASSLRSGSGSTNEQFF
CDR3nt: TGTGCCAGCAGCTTAAGATCAGGTAGCGGGAGCACCAATGAGCAGTTCTTC
abundance: many
v_gene: TRBV7-3
j_gene: TRBJ2-1
d_gene: TRBD2